The clone carrying this TCR beta chain appeared many times. TCR alpha and TCR beta cDNA libraries with sample barcodes and UMIs came from 5'RACE using constant-segment primers. From the 5' RACE reads, TCRdb called clonotypes with MiXCR, one entry per CDR3 protein. Of about 620,000 distinct CDR3 sequences in the sample, roughly 17% were seen once. Germline trimming cut 4 bases from V and 2 bases from J; bases unmatched to any gene: 4. Looked up from germline, CDR1 is SGHTA and CDR2 is FQGTGA. This CDR3 spans 15 amino acids. This specimen belongs to a study of T-cell memory formation after mild COVID-19.

The clonotype was recovered from an adult woman who had mild COVID-19 (a few samples of this study predate the infection). Cell type and time point are not known. V and J are TRBV7-3 and TRBJ2-3; 9 bases line up with TRBD2. The sample taken for sequencing was PBMCs or a T cell subset sorted from them (not recorded which). The CDR3 region has the DNA TGTGCCAGCAGCTGGGCTAGCGGGAACACAGATACGCAGTATTTT. This encodes CASSWASGNTDTQYF.